This TCR beta chain emerged from a study of shared clonotypes between healthy human individuals. Original analysis: In the immunoSEQ data, sequences were junction-only and lacked quality scores, so filtering differed. The table came from immunoSEQ multiplex PCR; TCRdb's copy has only in-frame clones and leaves some out. The V and J calls and clone size are taken from that table; D and trimming were inferred from the DNA. The table lists approximately 700,000 clones, 55% to 85% of them singletons. Looked up from germline, CDR1 is LGHNA and CDR2 is YNFKEQ. The CDR3 covers 13 residues. The V gene end was trimmed by 3 bases and the J gene end by 6 bases; junction bases not matched to a gene: 2.

The chain links TRBV4-2 to TRBJ1-2, with TRBD1 identical over 9 bases. The sample was memory CD4+ T cells sorted from blood. Subset: CD45RA-negative fraction. The receptor's source is a young woman in good health. The DNA of the CDR3 is TGTGCCAGCAGCCAGGACAGGGGTGATGGCTACACCTTC. It is translated as CASSQDRGDGYTF.